These T cell receptor beta chains were read from a single sample in a study of blood T cell repertoires in COVID-19. The data were produced by immunoSEQ multiplex PCR, yet TCRdb's version contains in-frame clones alone and is incomplete. The repertoire holds under 500,000 clones, with approximately 90% as singletons. The sample was peripheral blood. The origin of the receptors is a woman in her 30s with acute or convalescent COVID-19. Each CDR3 is given with its conserved first and last residue. A D gene is named only where the DNA matches it firmly. Clone sizes are given selectively: once, few, many, or a class where the clone is expanded.

j_gene | abundance | v_gene | d_gene | CDR3aa | CDR3nt
TRBJ1-6 | NA | TRBV27 | NA | CASSLMGTSSYNSPLHF | TGTGCCAGCAGTTTAATGGGCACGAGCTCCTATAATTCACCCCTCCACTTT
TRBJ2-1 | NA | TRBV2 | TRBD2 | CASTKLAGGPDEQFF | TGTGCCAGCACCAAACTAGCGGGGGGGCCGGATGAGCAGTTCTTC
TRBJ2-7 | few | TRBV7-3 | NA | CASSWAGDYEQYF | TGTGCCAGCAGCTGGGCAGGGGACTACGAGCAGTACTTC
TRBJ2-2 | NA | TRBV4-2 | NA | CASSQAPGGNTGELFF | TGTGCCAGCAGCCAGGCACCCGGGGGGAACACCGGGGAGCTGTTTTTT
TRBJ2-1 | once | TRBV7-9 | NA | CASSVGGSYNEQFF | TGTGCCAGCAGCGTAGGTGGCAGTTACAATGAGCAGTTCTTC
TRBJ2-3 | NA | TRBV11-1 | NA | CASTPIRRGSTDTQYF | TGTGCCAGCACACCTATACGGAGAGGAAGCACAGATACGCAGTATTTT
TRBJ2-7 | NA | TRBV28 | NA | CASSSHYEQYF | TGTGCCAGCAGTTCCCATTACGAGCAGTACTTC
TRBJ2-7 | NA | TRBV19 | TRBD1 | CASSQYGDRDEQYF | TGTGCCAGTAGTCAATACGGGGACAGGGACGAGCAGTACTTC
TRBJ1-4 | NA | TRBV7-9 | NA | CASSLFRGTNEKLFF | TGTGCCAGCAGCTTATTTCGCGGGACTAATGAAAAACTGTTTTTT
TRBJ1-5 | few | TRBV29-1 | TRBD1 | CSVRSGGENQPQHF | TGCAGCGTGCGATCAGGGGGTGAGAATCAGCCCCAGCATTTT
TRBJ1-5 | once | TRBV12-5 | NA | CASGQDSYQPQHF | TGTGCTAGTGGCCAGGACAGCTATCAGCCCCAGCATTTT
TRBJ1-6 | NA | TRBV2 | TRBD1 | CASTRQGTGSPLHF | TGTGCCAGCACGAGACAGGGGACGGGGTCACCCCTCCACTTT
TRBJ1-4 | NA | TRBV5-6 | TRBD1 | CASSPAGGREKLFF | TGTGCCAGCAGCCCAGCAGGGGGTCGCGAAAAACTGTTTTTT
TRBJ1-2 | NA | TRBV24-1 | NA | CATSGGSANYGYTF | TGTGCCACCAGTGGCGGATCCGCTAACTATGGCTACACCTTC
TRBJ2-3 | NA | TRBV9 | TRBD2 | CASSVSGVTDTQYF | TGTGCCAGCAGCGTTAGCGGGGTTACAGATACGCAGTATTTT
TRBJ2-7 | few | TRBV18 | TRBD1 | CASSQPGQGVHEQYF | TGTGCCAGCTCACAACCGGGACAGGGAGTCCACGAGCAGTACTTC
TRBJ1-1 | many | TRBV12-5 | NA | CASGPTTGLNTEAFF | TGTGCTAGTGGCCCTACCACAGGGCTAAACACTGAAGCTTTCTTT
TRBJ2-7 | NA | TRBV10-3 | NA | CAISEAVNLYEQYF | TGTGCCATCAGTGAGGCGGTCAATTTATACGAGCAGTACTTC
TRBJ2-7 | NA | TRBV9 | TRBD1 | CASSVGTGSAYEQYF | TGTGCCAGCAGCGTGGGGACAGGGAGCGCCTACGAGCAGTACTTC
TRBJ1-1 | NA | TRBV11-2 | NA | CASSLGSQVTEAFF | TGTGCCAGCAGCTTAGGAAGTCAGGTTACTGAAGCTTTCTTT
TRBJ2-3 | few | TRBV27 | TRBD1 | CASSLRTGGKDTQYF | TGTGCCAGCAGTTTAAGGACAGGGGGCAAAGATACGCAGTATTTT
TRBJ1-5 | NA | TRBV6-1 | NA | CASSDGGALGNQPQHF | TGTGCCAGCAGTGATGGGGGGGCACTGGGCAATCAGCCCCAGCATTTT
TRBJ2-2 | NA | TRBV7-6 | NA | CASSFVTGSTGELFF | TGTGCCAGCAGCTTTGTCACAGGGTCCACCGGGGAGCTGTTTTTT
TRBJ2-7 | NA | TRBV4-1 | TRBD2 | CASSQTGGKSYEQYF | TGCGCCAGCAGCCAGACGGGGGGAAAGTCCTACGAGCAGTACTTC
TRBJ2-7 | NA | TRBV4-1 | TRBD2 | CASSQDWAIAGGQYEQYF | TGCGCCAGCAGCCAAGATTGGGCCATAGCGGGGGGGCAGTACGAGCAGTACTTC
TRBJ2-1 | NA | TRBV5-1 | NA | CASSNVRRGEDEQFF | TGCGCCAGCAGCAACGTCCGGCGCGGGGAAGATGAGCAGTTCTTC
TRBJ1-5 | NA | TRBV19 | NA | CASSIAVGNQPQHF | TGTGCCAGTAGTATCGCGGTGGGCAATCAGCCCCAGCATTTT
TRBJ2-3 | NA | TRBV5-1 | TRBD2 | CASSLGAGGPSASTDTQYF | TGCGCCAGCAGCTTGGGAGCGGGGGGGCCTTCGGCTAGCACAGATACGCAGTATTTT
TRBJ2-1 | NA | TRBV2 | NA | CASGGPSSYNEQFF | TGTGCCAGCGGCGGGCCAAGCTCCTACAATGAGCAGTTCTTC
TRBJ1-2 | NA | TRBV6-5 | NA | CASSNGGGYGYTF | TGTGCCAGCAGTAATGGGGGAGGCTATGGCTACACCTTC
TRBJ2-1 | NA | TRBV9 | TRBD2 | CASSPTSGGQYNEQFF | TGTGCCAGCAGCCCGACTAGCGGGGGCCAATACAATGAGCAGTTCTTC
TRBJ2-5 | NA | TRBV18 | NA | CASSPQVRRGARETQYF | TGTGCCAGCTCACCACAAGTGCGTCGGGGGGCGCGAGAGACCCAGTACTTC
TRBJ1-2 | NA | TRBV6-1 | TRBD1 | CASSEPQGVVGYTF | TGTGCCAGCAGTGAGCCACAGGGGGTGGTAGGCTACACCTTC
TRBJ1-6 | NA | TRBV9 | TRBD1 | CASSTDRGFSYNSPLHF | TGTGCCAGCAGCACGGACAGGGGATTCTCCTATAATTCACCCCTCCACTTT
TRBJ1-2 | NA | TRBV29-1 | NA | CSVEDRGAGYGYTF | TGCAGCGTTGAAGATCGTGGAGCCGGATATGGCTACACCTTC